This T cell receptor (beta chain) stems from a study of vaccination effects on CD4 cells after COVID-19. Broader study findings: Clones induced by infection and by vaccine showed marked clonal contraction late after vaccination.

Isolating CD4+ T cells followed less than 11 days of culture. Negative nucleocapsid antibody tests before and after vaccination confirmed no previous SARS-CoV-2 infection. The CDR3 loop spans 14 amino acids. The germline gives CDR1 GTSNPN, CDR2 SVGIG (reference sequence). Trimming took off 0 bases at V and 0 bases at J, with 9 bases between the two ends. Using immunoSEQ multiplex PCR, the repertoire was profiled, and TCRdb retains in-frame clones only, with some absent. Counted here are 50,000 or so clones, approximately 65% occurring once; the ten biggest clones make up nearly 5.5%. With respect to this clone: Its target is unknown. The sample has other DNA sequences that encode this CDR3 too.

The sample here was CD4+ T cells from PBMCs cultured without peptide, taken before COVID-19 vaccination. The gene calls are TRBV30 and TRBJ2-7; D tentatively fits TRBD1 or TRBD2 (6 bases each). This receptor was taken from a human donor who received a COVID-19 vaccine. The CDR3 DNA is TGTGCCTGGAGTGTCGGGGGCTCCTCCTACGAGCAGTACTTC. Protein product: CAWSVGGSSYEQYF.